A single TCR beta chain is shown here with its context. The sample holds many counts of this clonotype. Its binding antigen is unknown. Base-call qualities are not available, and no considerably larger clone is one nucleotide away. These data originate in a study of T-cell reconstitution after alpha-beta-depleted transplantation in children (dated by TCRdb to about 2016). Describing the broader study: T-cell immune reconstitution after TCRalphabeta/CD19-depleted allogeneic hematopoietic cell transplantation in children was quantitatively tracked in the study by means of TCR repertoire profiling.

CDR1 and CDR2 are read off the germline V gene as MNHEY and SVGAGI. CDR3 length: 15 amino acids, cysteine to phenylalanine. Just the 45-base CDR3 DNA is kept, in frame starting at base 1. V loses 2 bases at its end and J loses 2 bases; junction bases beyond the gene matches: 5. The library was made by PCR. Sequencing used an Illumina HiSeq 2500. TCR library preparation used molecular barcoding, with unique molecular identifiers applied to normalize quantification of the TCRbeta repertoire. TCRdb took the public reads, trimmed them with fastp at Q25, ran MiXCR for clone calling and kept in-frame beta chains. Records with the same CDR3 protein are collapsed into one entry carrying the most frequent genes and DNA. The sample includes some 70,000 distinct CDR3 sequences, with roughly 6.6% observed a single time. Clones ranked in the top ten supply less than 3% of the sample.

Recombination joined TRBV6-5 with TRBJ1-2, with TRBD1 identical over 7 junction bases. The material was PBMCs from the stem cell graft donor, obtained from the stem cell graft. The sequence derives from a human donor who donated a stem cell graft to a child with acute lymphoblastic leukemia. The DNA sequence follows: TGTGCCAGCAGTTACCACGTACAGGGGAACTATGGCTACACCTTC. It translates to CASSYHVQGNYGYTF.